One sample yielded the 20 T cell receptor beta chains listed below, sequenced in a study of T-cell reconstitution after alpha-beta-depleted transplantation in children. During its preparation, the TCRbeta library received unique molecular identifiers. TCRdb itself ran the PCR reads through MiXCR, one entry per CDR3 protein. This sample carries 600,000 to 700,000 distinct CDR3 sequences, over 15% of them seen once, and the ten largest clones take 1.1%. Source: PBMCs from the stem cell graft donor, taken from the stem cell graft. These receptors all stem from a human donor who donated a stem cell graft to a child with acute myeloid leukemia.

This clonotype was found a few times. The chain links TRBV29-1 to TRBJ2-1; 8 bases line up with TRBD1. With 1 base clipped from V and 7 bases from J, the junction kept 6 bases outside the gene matches. This CDR3 spans 14 amino acids. Germline loops: CDR1 SQVTM, CDR2 ANQGSEA. CDR3 nucleotides: TGCAGCGTTGAAGGGACAGGGAATTCTAATGAGCAGTTCTTC. This gives the protein CSVEGTGNSNEQFF.

This sequence joins TRBV25-1 and TRBJ2-2; 9 nucleotides align to TRBD2. This CDR3 region has 14 residues. V lost 6 bases and J lost 7; bases outside the gene matches: 6. Germline assignment: CDR1 MGHDK and CDR2 SYGVNS. This CDR3 reads CASRLAGAVGELFF. The CDR3 coding sequence is TGTGCCAGCAGATTAGCGGGGGCTGTCGGGGAGCTGTTTTTT.

This clonotype has at least ten counts. The chain combines TRBV12-3 or TRBV12-4 with TRBJ1-1; no firm D call. Trimming left V 3 bases short and J 7 bases short, with 9 bases between. The length of the CDR3 is 12 residues. The CDR3 region has the DNA TGTGCCAGCAGTTTTTTCCCCCATGAAGCTTTCTTT. Translation: CASSFFPHEAFF.

In this sample, this clonotype turned up many times. The chain combines TRBV7-2 with TRBJ1-2, with unresolved D. CDR1 is SGHTA and CDR2 is FQGNSA in the germline V gene. Trimming shortened V by 1 base and J by 2 bases, and 8 bases separated the two germline ends. This CDR3 contains 14 residues. Here the CDR3 reads CASSLVPLNYGYTF. The CDR3 nucleotides are TGTGCCAGCAGCTTAGTCCCCTTAAACTATGGCTACACCTTC.

The chain recombines TRBV7-6 with TRBJ2-2; maybe TRBD1 (6 bases). Trimming pared 2 bases from V and 5 bases from J, leaving 15 bases between. CDR3 length: 16 residues. Germline CDR1 reads SGHVS; CDR2 reads FNYEAQ. The CDR3: CASSLMARGGTGELFF. CDR3 bases: TGTGCCAGCAGCTTAATGGCGAGAGGGGGAACCGGGGAGCTGTTTTTT.

This clonotype was seen ten or more times. The rearrangement joins TRBV20-1 to TRBJ2-6, with 8 bases lining up with TRBD1. V dropped 3 bases and J dropped 5; count of bases not matched to a gene: 9. CDR1 and CDR2 from the germline V gene are DFQATT and SNEGSKA (reference sequence). The CDR3 covers 16 residues. CDR3 sequence: CSASRQGIGRANVLTF. The CDR3 DNA follows: TGCAGTGCTAGTCGACAGGGGATTGGTAGGGCCAACGTCCTGACTTTC.

A few counts support this clonotype. V gene TRBV7-2 combines with J gene TRBJ2-1; D is undetermined. This CDR3 has 12 residues. Germline V gene sequence: CDR1 SGHTA, CDR2 FQGNSA. The V end lost 4 bases, the J end lost 7 bases, and 8 bases lay between the germline ends. CDR3: CASSSHGNEQFF. The DNA for the CDR3 is TGTGCCAGCAGCTCGCATGGGAATGAGCAGTTCTTC.

This clonotype was recorded a few times. This sequence joins TRBV24-1 and TRBJ1-5; D unclear. Between the trimmed V and J ends, which lost 8 bases and 7 bases, there was a span of 5 bases. This CDR3 is built from 10 residues. Germline loops: CDR1 KGHDR, CDR2 SFDVKD. The chain's CDR3 is CATTEQPQHF. The CDR3 nucleotides are TGTGCCACCACGGAGCAGCCCCAGCATTTT.

The rearrangement joins TRBV6-2 or TRBV6-3 to TRBJ2-2; D might be TRBD1 or TRBD2, each matching 5 bases. Per germline, CDR1 MNHEY and CDR2 SVGEGT. The CDR3 is 14 residues long. Trimming shortened V by 3 bases and J by 5 bases, and 10 bases separated the two germline ends. The CDR3: CASSYQGPTGELFF. CDR3 in DNA: TGTGCCAGCAGTTATCAGGGACCGACCGGGGAGCTGTTTTTT.

This clonotype was seen a few times. This chain uses TRBV2 with TRBJ2-7, with 9 bases identical to TRBD2. This CDR3 has 15 amino acids. Germline CDR1 reads SNHLY; CDR2 reads FYNNEI. J was trimmed by 0 bases and V by 6 bases; bases with no gene match: 6. CDR3 sequence: CASRRDSGGSYEQYF. For the CDR3, the DNA is TGTGCCAGCAGGCGCGATAGCGGGGGCTCCTACGAGCAGTACTTC.

J is TRBJ2-1 and V is TRBV11-3; D may correspond to TRBD1 or TRBD2 (7 bases each). This CDR3 is built from 14 residues. Germline CDR1 and CDR2: SGHNT and YENEEA. V was clipped by 5 bases and J by 3 bases, with 11 bases between them. CDR3 nucleotide sequence: TGTGCCAGCAGCCAGGGGGGGATCTACAATGAGCAGTTCTTC. This encodes CASSQGGIYNEQFF.

This clonotype turned up a few times. This rearrangement joins TRBV24-1 to TRBJ2-1; 9 bases align to TRBD1. The trim removed 3 bases at V and 7 bases at J, leaving 12 bases unmatched. The CDR3 extends over 17 amino acids. CDR1 is KGHDR, CDR2 SFDVKD, per germline. CDR3 sequence (DNA): TGTGCCACCAGTGATCCGGGGGGACAGGGTCCTGGGAATGAGCAGTTCTTC. The encoded protein is CATSDPGGQGPGNEQFF.

This clonotype has more than one count but fewer than ten. This chain uses TRBV12-3 or TRBV12-4 with TRBJ2-1, with 11 bases identical to TRBD2. The CDR3 sequence is 17 residues long. V was pared by 4 bases and J by 3 bases, with 8 bases of the junction left unmatched. CDR3 nucleotides: TGTGCCAGCAGTTCCCAACTAGCGGGGGCTGGCTACAATGAGCAGTTCTTC. Its protein product is CASSSQLAGAGYNEQFF.

In its sample, this clonotype was seen a few times. The chain uses TRBV12-3 or TRBV12-4 and TRBJ1-1; unclear D gene. V was cut by 6 bases and J by 4 bases, with 12 bases left in between. The CDR3 has 13 residues. The CDR3 loop is CASRAAGTTEAFF. The CDR3 DNA is TGTGCCAGCAGAGCAGCGGGCACCACTGAAGCTTTCTTT.

This clonotype has ten or more counts. V is TRBV6-1 and J is TRBJ2-1; D may be TRBD1 or TRBD2 (7 bases each). This CDR3 spans 18 amino acids. Germline V CDR1 and CDR2: MNHNS, SASEGT. Trimming left V 6 bases short and J 3 bases short, with 24 bases between. The CDR3 spells CASSPVPQGGGIYNEQFF. CDR3 sequence (DNA): TGTGCCAGCAGCCCCGTCCCACAGGGAGGGGGCATCTACAATGAGCAGTTCTTC.

This clonotype occurred many times. This rearrangement joins TRBV20-1 to TRBJ2-1, with D perhaps matching TRBD2 (6 bases). The V gene's germline CDR1 is DFQATT and CDR2 SNEGSKA (reference sequence). V was shortened by 3 bases and J by 3 bases, with 9 bases between the two germline ends. The CDR3 loop spans 13 amino acids. The CDR3 DNA follows: TGCAGTGCTAGGGACTACATCTACAATGAGCAGTTCTTC. This codes for CSARDYIYNEQFF.

The rearrangement joins TRBV12-3 or TRBV12-4 to TRBJ1-4; no definite D call. V lost 5 bases and J lost 0, with 10 bases in between. This CDR3 comprises 15 residues. The DNA for the CDR3 is TGTGCCAGCAGTCGGGGATTTGCAACTAATGAAAAACTGTTTTTT. Its protein is CASSRGFATNEKLFF.

V gene TRBV20-1 combines with J gene TRBJ2-2; 9 positions match TRBD1. V shed 5 bases, J shed 1 base, and the junction held 5 bases outside the gene matches. CDR3 length: 15 amino acids. The V gene's germline CDR1 is DFQATT and CDR2 SNEGSKA (reference sequence). The CDR3 region is CSAAPGQGNTGELFF. CDR3 DNA sequence: TGCAGTGCTGCCCCGGGACAGGGGAACACCGGGGAGCTGTTTTTT.

This sequence joins TRBV5-1 and TRBJ2-3, with 7 bases identical to TRBD1. CDR1 and CDR2 from the germline V gene are SGHRS and YFSETQ. The CDR3 totals 16 residues. V was clipped by 0 bases and J by 1 base; unmatched bases: 5. CDR3 in DNA: TGCGCCAGCAGCTTGGTGGACAGGCCCGGCACAGATACGCAGTATTTT. As protein: CASSLVDRPGTDTQYF.

The CDR3 DNA is TGCAGCGTTGTTTCCGGTTACGAGCAGTACTTC. Translated, it gives CSVVSGYEQYF. The chain is built from TRBV29-1 and TRBJ2-7; D is unresolved. Trimming removed 4 bases from V and 4 bases from J, with 8 bases in between. The germline V gene has CDR1 SQVTM and CDR2 ANQGSEA. There are 11 residues in the CDR3.